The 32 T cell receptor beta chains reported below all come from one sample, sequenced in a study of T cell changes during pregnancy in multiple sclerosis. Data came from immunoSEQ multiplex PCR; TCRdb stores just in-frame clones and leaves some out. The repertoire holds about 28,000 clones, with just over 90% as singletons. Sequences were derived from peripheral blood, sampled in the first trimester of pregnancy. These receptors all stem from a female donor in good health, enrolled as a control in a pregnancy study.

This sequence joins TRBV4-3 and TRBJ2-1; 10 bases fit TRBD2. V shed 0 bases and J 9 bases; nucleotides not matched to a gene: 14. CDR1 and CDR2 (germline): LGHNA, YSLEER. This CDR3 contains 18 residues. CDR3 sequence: CASSQDRLRAGGQGEQFF. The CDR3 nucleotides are TGCGCCAGCAGCCAAGATCGTCTTAGAGCGGGGGGGCAAGGTGAGCAGTTCTTC.

The CDR3 loop is CASKAGGPSDTQYF. In DNA form, the CDR3 reads TGTGCCTCCAAAGCGGGGGGGCCGTCAGATACGCAGTATTTT. This sequence joins TRBV15 and TRBJ2-3, with 10 bases lining up with TRBD2. Germline V gene lookup returns CDR1 LNHNV and CDR2 YYDKDF (reference sequence). V dropped 11 bases and J dropped 4; count of bases not matched to a gene: 9. This CDR3 is built from 14 residues. Filled out from reference TRBV15 and TRBJ2-3, the complete variable domain reads DAMVIQNPRYQVTQFGKPVTLSCSQTLNHNVMYWYQQKSSQAPKLLFHYYDKDFNNEADTPDNFQSRRPNTSFCFLDIRSPGLGDTAMYLCASKAGGPSDTQYFGPGTRLTVL.

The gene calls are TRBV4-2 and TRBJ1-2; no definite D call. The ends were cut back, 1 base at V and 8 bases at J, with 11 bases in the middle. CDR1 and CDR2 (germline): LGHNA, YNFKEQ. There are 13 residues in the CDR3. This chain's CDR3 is CASSQGRDGGYTF. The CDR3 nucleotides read TGTGCCAGCAGCCAAGGCCGGGATGGCGGCTACACCTTC.

CDR3 nucleotide sequence: TGTGCCAGTAATAGCGGGACCGGGGAGCTGTTTTTT. The encoded protein is CASNSGTGELFF. The genes are TRBV28 and TRBJ2-2; 7 bases map to TRBD2. The CDR3 runs 12 residues. Germline V lookup: CDR1 MDHEN, CDR2 SYDVKM. V shed 9 bases, J shed 5 bases, and the junction held 3 bases outside the gene matches.

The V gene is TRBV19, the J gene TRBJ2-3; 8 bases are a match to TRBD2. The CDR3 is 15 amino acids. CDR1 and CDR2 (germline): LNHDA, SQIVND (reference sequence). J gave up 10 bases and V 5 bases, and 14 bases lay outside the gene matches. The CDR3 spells CASSVGLAETVPQYF. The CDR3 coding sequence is TGTGCCAGTAGTGTCGGACTAGCTGAGACGGTCCCGCAGTATTTT.

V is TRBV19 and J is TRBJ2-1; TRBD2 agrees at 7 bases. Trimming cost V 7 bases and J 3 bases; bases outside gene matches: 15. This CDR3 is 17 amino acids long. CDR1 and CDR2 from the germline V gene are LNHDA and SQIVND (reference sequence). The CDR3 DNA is TGTGCCAGTACTCAAGAGGCAGGGAGGGTGGTCTACAATGAGCAGTTCTTC. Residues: CASTQEAGRVVYNEQFF.

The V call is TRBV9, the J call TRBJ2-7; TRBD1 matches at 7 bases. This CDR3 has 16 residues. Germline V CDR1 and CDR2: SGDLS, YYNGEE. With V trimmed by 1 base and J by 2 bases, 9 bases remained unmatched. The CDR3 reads CASSVWDSPEAYEQYF. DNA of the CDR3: TGTGCCAGCAGCGTATGGGACAGCCCAGAAGCCTACGAGCAGTACTTC.

CDR3 coding DNA: TGCGCCAGCAGCTTCGGCGGGGCAGAGCTGAACACTGAAGCTTTCTTT. It is translated as CASSFGGAELNTEAFF. J is TRBJ1-1 and V is TRBV5-1, with D possibly matching TRBD1 (5 bases). The V end was cut by 2 bases, the J end by 0 bases, with 14 bases between. The CDR3 is made up of 16 amino acids. Germline V gene lookup returns CDR1 SGHRS and CDR2 YFSETQ. Full variable domain (missing parts from reference TRBV5-1 and TRBJ1-1): KAGVTQTPRYLIKTRGQQVTLSCSPISGHRSVSWYQQTPGQGLQFLFEYFSETQRNKGNFPGRFSGRQFSNSRSEMNVSTLELGDSALYLCASSFGGAELNTEAFFGQGTRLTVV.

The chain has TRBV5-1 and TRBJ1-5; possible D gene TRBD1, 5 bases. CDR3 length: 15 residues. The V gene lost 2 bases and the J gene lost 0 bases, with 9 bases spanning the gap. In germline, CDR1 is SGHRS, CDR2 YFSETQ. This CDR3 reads CASSLTGDSNQPQHF. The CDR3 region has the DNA TGCGCCAGCAGCTTAACAGGAGATAGCAATCAGCCCCAGCATTTT.

CDR3: CASSPRPGTSGGGLREQYF. CDR3 sequence (DNA): TGTGCCAGCAGCCCACGTCCCGGGACTAGCGGGGGGGGCCTCCGGGAGCAGTACTTC. This sequence joins TRBV11-2 and TRBJ2-7, with 16 bases matching TRBD2. Germline values: CDR1 SGHAT, CDR2 FQNNGV. CDR3 length: 19 residues. The ends lost 5 bases at V and 7 bases at J; junction bases unmatched: 17.

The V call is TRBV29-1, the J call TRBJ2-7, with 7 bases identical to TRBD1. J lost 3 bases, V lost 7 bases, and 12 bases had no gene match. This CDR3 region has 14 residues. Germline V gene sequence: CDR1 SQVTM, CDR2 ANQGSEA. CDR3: CSANTGQSNYEQYF. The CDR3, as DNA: TGCAGCGCTAATACGGGACAGTCAAACTACGAGCAGTACTTC.

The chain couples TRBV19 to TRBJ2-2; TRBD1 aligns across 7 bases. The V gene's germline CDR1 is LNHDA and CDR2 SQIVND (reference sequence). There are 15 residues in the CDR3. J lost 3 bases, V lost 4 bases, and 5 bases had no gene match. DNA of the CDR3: TGTGCCAGTAGTAAGGGTCAGGGGGACACCGGGGAGCTGTTTTTT. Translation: CASSKGQGDTGELFF.

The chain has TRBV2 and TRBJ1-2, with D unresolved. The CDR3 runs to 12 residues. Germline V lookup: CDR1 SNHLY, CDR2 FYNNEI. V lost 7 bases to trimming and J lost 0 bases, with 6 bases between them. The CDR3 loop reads CASTGPNYGYTF. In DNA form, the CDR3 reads TGTGCCAGCACCGGTCCTAACTATGGCTACACCTTC.

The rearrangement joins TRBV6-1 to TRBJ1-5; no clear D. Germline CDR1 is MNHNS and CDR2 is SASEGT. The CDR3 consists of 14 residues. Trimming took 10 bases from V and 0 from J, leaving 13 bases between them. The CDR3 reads CATQYSSSNQPQHF. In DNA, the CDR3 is TGTGCCACCCAGTACAGTAGTAGCAATCAGCCCCAGCATTTT.

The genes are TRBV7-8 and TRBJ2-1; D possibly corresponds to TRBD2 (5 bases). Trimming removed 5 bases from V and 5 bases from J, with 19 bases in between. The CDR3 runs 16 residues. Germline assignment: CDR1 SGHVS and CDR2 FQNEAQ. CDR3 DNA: TGTGCCAGCAGCGCGCAAGAGGGCCTGTGGGACAATGAGCAGTTCTTC. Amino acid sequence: CASSAQEGLWDNEQFF.

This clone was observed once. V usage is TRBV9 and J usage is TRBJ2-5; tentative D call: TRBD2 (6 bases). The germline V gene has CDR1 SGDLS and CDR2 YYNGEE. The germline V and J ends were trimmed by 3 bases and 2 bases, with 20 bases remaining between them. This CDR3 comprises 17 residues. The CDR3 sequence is CASSARPGDNLQETQYF. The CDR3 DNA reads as TGTGCCAGCAGCGCGAGGCCGGGAGACAACCTACAAGAGACCCAGTACTTC. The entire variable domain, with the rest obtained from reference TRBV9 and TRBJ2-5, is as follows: DSGVTQTPKHLITATGQRVTLRCSPRSGDLSVYWYQQSLDQGLQFLIQYYNGEERAKGNILERFSAQQFPDLHSELNLSSLELGDSALYFCASSARPGDNLQETQYFGPGTRLLVL.

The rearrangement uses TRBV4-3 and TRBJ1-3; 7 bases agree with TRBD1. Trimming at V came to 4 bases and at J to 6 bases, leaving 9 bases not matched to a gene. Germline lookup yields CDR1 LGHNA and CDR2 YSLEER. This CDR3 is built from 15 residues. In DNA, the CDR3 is TGCGCCAGCAGCCCCCGACAGGGTGAGGAAAACACCATATATTTT. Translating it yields CASSPRQGEENTIYF.

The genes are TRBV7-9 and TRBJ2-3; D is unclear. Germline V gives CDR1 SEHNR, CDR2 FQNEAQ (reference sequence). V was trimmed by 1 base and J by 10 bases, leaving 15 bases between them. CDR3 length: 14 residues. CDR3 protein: CASSLGLENVPQYF. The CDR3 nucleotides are TGTGCCAGCAGCTTAGGATTAGAAAATGTTCCGCAGTATTTT.

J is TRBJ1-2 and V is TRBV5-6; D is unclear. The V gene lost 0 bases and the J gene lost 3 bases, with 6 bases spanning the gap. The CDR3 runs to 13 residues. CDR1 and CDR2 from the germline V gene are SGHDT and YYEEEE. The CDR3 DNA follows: TGTGCCAGCAGCTTGGCGCCAGACTATGGCTACACCTTC. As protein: CASSLAPDYGYTF.

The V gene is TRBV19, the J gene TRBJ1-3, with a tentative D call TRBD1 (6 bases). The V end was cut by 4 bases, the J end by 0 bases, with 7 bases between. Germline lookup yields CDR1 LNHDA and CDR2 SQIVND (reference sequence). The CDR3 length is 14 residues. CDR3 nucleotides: TGTGCCAGTAGTAGGGGGCTCTCTGGAAACACCATATATTTT. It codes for CASSRGLSGNTIYF.

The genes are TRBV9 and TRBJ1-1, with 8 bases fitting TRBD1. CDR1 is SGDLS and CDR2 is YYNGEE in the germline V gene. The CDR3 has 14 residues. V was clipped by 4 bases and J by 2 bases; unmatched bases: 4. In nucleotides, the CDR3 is TGTGCCAGCAGCCCGCAGGGGGCTAACACTGAAGCTTTCTTT. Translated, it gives CASSPQGANTEAFF.

CDR3 bases: TGTGCCAGCAGTGGGGGGGGCCTACGGGGCAATCAGCCCCAGCATTTT. Translating gives CASSGGGLRGNQPQHF. This chain uses TRBV6-1 with TRBJ1-5, with a weak D call TRBD1 (6 bases). Germline V gene sequence: CDR1 MNHNS, CDR2 SASEGT. This CDR3 is built from 16 residues. V lost 4 bases, J lost 2 bases, and 15 bases lay in between.

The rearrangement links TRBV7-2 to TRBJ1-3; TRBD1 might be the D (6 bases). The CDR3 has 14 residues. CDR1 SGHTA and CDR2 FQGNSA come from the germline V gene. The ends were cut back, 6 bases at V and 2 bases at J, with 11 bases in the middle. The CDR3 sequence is CASSSAGAGNTIYF. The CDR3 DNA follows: TGTGCCAGCAGTTCTGCAGGGGCTGGAAACACCATATATTTT. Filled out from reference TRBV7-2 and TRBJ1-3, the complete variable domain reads GAGVSQSPSNKVTEKGKDVELRCDPISGHTALYWYRQSLGQGLEFLIYFQGNSAPDKSGLPSDRFSAERTGGSVSTLTIQRTQQEDSAVYLCASSSAGAGNTIYFGEGSWLTVV.

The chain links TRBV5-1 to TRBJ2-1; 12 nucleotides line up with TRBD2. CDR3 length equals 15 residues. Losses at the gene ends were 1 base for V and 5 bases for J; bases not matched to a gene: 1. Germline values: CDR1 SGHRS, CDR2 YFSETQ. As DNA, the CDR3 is TGCGCCAGCAGCTTGCGACTAGCGGGGGACAATGAGCAGTTCTTC. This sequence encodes CASSLRLAGDNEQFF. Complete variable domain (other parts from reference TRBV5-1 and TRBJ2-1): KAGVTQTPRYLIKTRGQQVTLSCSPISGHRSVSWYQQTPGQGLQFLFEYFSETQRNKGNFPGRFSGRQFSNSRSEMNVSTLELGDSALYLCASSLRLAGDNEQFFGPGTRLTVL.

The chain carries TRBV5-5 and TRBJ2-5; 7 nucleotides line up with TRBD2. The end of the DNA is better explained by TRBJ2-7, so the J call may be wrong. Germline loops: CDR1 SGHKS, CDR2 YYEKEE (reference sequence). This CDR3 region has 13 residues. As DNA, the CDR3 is TGTGCCAGCCGCGTCGGGGGGTCCTACGAGCAGTACTTC. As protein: CASRVGGSYEQYF.

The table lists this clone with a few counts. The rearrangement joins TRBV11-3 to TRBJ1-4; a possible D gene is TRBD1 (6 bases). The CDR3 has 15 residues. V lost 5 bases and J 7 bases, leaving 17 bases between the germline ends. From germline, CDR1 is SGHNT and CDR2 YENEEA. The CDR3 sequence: CASSTGQGLIEKLFF. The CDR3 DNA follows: TGTGCCAGCAGCACAGGGCAAGGTCTCATTGAAAAACTGTTTTTT.

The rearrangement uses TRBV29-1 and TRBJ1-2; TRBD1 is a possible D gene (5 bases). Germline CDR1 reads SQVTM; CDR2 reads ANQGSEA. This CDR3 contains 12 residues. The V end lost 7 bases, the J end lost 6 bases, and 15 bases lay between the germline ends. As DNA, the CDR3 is TGCAGCGCTACGACAGATCCAAATGGCTACACCTTC. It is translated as CSATTDPNGYTF. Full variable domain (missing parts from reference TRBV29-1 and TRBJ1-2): SAVISQKPSRDICQRGTSLTIQCQVDSQVTMMFWYRQQPGQSLTLIATANQGSEATYESGFVIDKFPISRPNLTFSTLTVSNMSPEDSSIYLCSATTDPNGYTFGSGTRLTVV.

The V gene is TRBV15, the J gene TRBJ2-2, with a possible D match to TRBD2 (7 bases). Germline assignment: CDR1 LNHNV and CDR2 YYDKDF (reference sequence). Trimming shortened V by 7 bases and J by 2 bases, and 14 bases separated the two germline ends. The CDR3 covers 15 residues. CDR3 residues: CATNRAGANTGELFF. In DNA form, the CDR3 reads TGTGCCACCAACAGGGCGGGGGCCAACACCGGGGAGCTGTTTTTT.

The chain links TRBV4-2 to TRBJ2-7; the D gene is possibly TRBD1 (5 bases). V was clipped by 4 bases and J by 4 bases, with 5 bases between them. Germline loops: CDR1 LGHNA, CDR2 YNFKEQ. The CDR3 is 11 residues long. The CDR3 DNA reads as TGTGCCAGCAGCCCAGGGTACGAGCAGTACTTC. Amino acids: CASSPGYEQYF.

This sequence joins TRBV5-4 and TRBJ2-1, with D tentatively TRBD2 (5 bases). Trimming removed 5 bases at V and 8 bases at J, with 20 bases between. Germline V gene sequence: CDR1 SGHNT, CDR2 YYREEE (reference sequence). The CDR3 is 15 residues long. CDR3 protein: CASRLLGKSVDEQFF. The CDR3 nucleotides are TGTGCCAGCAGGCTTCTCGGGAAGAGCGTAGATGAGCAGTTCTTC.

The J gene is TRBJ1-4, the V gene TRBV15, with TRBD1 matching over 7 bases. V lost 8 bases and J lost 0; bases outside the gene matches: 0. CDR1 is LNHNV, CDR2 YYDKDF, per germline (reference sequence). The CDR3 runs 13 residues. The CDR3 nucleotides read TGTGCCACCCAGGGGGCAACTAATGAAAAACTGTTTTTT. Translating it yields CATQGATNEKLFF.

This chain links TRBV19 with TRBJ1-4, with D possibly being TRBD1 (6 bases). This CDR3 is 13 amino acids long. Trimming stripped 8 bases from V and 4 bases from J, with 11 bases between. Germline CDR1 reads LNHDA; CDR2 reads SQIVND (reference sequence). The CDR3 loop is CASSDRFNEKLFF. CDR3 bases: TGTGCCAGTTCTGACAGGTTTAATGAAAAACTGTTTTTT.